This T cell receptor (beta chain) is from a study of T cells in localized non-small cell lung cancer. Germline loops: CDR1 SGHKS, CDR2 YYEKEE (reference sequence). The CDR3 contains 16 residues. Trimming left V 5 bases short and J 1 base short, with 18 bases between. Assay: immunoSEQ multiplex PCR; the TCRdb copy retains only in-frame clones and omits some. The sample records roughly 24,000 clones, 86% being singletons. The sequence derives from a woman aged 35 to 75 with stage I lung adenocarcinoma. This chain links TRBV5-5 with TRBJ2-5; perhaps TRBD2 as D (6 bases). Sequenced here: peripheral blood, sampled before any cancer treatment. The CDR3 loop is CASRLGGFLVQETQYF. CDR3 nucleotides: TGTGCCAGCAGACTGGGGGGATTTCTCGTCCAAGAGACCCAGTACTTC. The whole variable domain, filled in from reference TRBV5-5 and TRBJ2-5, reads DAGVTQSPTHLIKTRGQQVTLRCSPISGHKSVSWYQQVLGQGPQFIFQYYEKEERGRGNFPDRFSARQFPNYSSELNVNALLLGDSALYLCASRLGGFLVQETQYFGPGTRLLVL.